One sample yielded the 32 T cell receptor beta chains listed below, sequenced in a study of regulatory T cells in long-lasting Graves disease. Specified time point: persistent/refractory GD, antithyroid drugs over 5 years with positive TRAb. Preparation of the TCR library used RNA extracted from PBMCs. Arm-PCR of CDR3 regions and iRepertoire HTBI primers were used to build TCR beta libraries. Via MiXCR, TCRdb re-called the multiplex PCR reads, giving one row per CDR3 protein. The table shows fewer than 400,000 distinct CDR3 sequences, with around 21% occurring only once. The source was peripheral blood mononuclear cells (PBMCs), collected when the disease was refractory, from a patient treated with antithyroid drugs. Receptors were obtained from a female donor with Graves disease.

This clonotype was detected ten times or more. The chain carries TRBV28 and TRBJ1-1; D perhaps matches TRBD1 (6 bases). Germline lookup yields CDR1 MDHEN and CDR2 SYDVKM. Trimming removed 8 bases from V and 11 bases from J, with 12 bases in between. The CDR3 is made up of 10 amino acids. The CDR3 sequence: CASGDTRAFF. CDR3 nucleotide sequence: TGTGCCAGCGGGGACACGAGGGCTTTCTTT.

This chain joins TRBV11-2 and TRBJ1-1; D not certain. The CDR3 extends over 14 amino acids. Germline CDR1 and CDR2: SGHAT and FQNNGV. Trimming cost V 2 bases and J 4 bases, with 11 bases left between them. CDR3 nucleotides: TGTGCCAGCAGCTTAATGATCAGCGCCACTGAAGCTTTCTTT. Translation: CASSLMISATEAFF.

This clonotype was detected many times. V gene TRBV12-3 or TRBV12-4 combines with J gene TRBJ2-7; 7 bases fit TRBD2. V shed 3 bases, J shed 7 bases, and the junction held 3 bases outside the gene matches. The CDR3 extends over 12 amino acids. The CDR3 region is CASSLGGFEQYF. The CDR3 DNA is TGTGCCAGCAGTTTGGGGGGGTTTGAGCAGTACTTC.

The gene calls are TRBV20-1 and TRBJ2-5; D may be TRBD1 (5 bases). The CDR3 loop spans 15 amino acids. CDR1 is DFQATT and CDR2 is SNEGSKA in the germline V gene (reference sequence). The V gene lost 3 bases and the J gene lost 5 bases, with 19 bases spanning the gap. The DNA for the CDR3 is TGCAGTGCTAGCCCCCCAGTAGGGGCCCGCGAGACCCAGTACTTC. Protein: CSASPPVGARETQYF.

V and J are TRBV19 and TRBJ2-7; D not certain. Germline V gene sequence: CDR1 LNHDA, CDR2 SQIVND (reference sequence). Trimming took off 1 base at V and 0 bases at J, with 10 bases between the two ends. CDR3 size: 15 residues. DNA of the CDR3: TGTGCCAGTAGTATAGCTTACCCTGGCTCCTACGAGCAGTACTTC. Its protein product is CASSIAYPGSYEQYF.

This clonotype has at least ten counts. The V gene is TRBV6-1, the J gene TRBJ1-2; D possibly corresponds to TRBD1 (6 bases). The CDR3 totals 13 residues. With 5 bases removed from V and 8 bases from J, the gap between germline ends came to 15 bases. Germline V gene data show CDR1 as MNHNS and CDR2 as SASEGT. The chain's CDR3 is CASSTTGRMGYTF. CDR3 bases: TGTGCCAGCAGTACAACAGGGAGGATGGGCTACACCTTC.

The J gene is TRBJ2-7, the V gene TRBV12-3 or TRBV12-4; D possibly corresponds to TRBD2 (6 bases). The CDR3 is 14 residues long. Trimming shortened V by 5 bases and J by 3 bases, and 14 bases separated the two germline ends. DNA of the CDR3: TGTGCCAGCAGTAGCCGACTAGTTTTCTACGAGCAGTACTTC. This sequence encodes CASSSRLVFYEQYF.

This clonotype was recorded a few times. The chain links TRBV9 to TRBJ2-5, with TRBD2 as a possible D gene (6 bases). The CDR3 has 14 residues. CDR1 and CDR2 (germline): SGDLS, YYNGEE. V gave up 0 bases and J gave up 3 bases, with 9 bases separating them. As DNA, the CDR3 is TGTGCCAGCAGCGTAGTTGGAGGGGAAGAGACCCAGTACTTC. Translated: CASSVVGGEETQYF. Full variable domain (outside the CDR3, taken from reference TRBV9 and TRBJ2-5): DSGVTQTPKHLITATGQRVTLRCSPRSGDLSVYWYQQSLDQGLQFLIQYYNGEERAKGNILERFSAQQFPDLHSELNLSSLELGDSALYFCASSVVGGEETQYFGPGTRLLVL.

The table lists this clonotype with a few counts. The DNA of the CDR3 is TGTGCCAGCAGCTCGGGGGGAGCGCGCGCCTACGAGCAGTACTTC. Encoded protein: CASSSGGARAYEQYF. The chain has TRBV5-5 and TRBJ2-7; 7 nucleotides align to TRBD2. Germline CDR1 reads SGHKS; CDR2 reads YYEKEE (reference sequence). After removal of 3 bases from V and 2 bases from J, the junction contained 8 bases not matched to a gene. There are 15 residues in the CDR3.

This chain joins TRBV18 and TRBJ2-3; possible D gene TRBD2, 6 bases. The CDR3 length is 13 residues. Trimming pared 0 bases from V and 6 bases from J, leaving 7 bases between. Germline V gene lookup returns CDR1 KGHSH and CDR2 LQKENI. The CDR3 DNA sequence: TGTGCCAGCTCACCACCGAGCGGGGATACGCAGTATTTT. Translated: CASSPPSGDTQYF.

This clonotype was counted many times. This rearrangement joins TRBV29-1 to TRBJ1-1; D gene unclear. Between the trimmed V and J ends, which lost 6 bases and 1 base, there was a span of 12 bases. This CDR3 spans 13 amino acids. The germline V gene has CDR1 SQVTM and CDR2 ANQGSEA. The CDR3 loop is CSVGHGTNTEAFF. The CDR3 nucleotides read TGCAGCGTGGGTCACGGTACGAACACTGAAGCTTTCTTT.

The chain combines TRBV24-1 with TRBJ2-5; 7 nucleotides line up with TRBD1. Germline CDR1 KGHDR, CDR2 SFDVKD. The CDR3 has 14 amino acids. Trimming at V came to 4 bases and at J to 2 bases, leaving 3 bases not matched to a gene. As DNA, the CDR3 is TGTGCCACCAGTGAGTTCAGGGGGCAAGAGACCCAGTACTTC. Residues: CATSEFRGQETQYF.

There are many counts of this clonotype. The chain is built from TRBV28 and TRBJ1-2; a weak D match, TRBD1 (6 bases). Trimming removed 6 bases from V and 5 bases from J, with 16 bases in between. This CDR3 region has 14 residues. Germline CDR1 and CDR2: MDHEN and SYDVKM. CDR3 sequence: CASRGRGQEYGYTF. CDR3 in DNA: TGTGCCAGCAGGGGGCGGGGGCAGGAATATGGCTACACCTTC.

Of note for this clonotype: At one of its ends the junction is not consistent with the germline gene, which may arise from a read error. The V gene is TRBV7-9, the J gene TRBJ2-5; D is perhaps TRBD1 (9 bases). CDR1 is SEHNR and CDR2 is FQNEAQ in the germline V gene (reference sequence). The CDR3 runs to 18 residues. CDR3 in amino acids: CTSSGGQGDVMYQETQYF. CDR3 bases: TGTACCAGCAGCGGGGGACAGGGTGACGTTATGTACCAAGAGACCCAGTACTTC.

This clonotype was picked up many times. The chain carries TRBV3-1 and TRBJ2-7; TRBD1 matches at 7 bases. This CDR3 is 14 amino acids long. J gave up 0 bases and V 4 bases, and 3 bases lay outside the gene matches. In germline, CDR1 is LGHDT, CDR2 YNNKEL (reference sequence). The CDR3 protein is CASSRGTVSYEQYF. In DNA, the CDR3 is TGTGCCAGCAGCCGAGGGACAGTCTCCTACGAGCAGTACTTC.

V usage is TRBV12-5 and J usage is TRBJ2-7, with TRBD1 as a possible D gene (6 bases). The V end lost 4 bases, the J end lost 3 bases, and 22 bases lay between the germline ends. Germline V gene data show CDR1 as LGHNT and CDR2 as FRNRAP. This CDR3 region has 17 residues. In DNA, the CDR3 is TGTGCTAGTGGTTCCCCGGGACAACTAAGTACGAACTACGAGCAGTACTTC. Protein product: CASGSPGQLSTNYEQYF.

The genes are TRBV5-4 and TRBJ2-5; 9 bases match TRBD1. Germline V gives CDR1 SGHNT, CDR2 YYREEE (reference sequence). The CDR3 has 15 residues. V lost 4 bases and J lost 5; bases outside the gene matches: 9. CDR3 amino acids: CASSEHGQGTETQYF. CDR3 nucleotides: TGTGCCAGCAGCGAGCACGGACAGGGGACGGAGACCCAGTACTTC.

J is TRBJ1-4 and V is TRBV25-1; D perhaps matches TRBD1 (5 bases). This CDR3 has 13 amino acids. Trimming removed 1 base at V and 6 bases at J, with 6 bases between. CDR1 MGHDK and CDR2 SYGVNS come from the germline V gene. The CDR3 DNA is TGTGCCAGCAGTGAATGGGGGGATGAAAAACTGTTTTTT. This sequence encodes CASSEWGDEKLFF.

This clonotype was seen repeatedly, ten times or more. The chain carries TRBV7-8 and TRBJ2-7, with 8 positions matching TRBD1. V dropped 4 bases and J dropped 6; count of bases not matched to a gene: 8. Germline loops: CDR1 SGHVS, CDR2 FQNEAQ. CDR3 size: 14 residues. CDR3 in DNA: TGTGCCAGCAGCTGGCGGACAGGGTATGGCGAGCAGTACTTC. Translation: CASSWRTGYGEQYF.

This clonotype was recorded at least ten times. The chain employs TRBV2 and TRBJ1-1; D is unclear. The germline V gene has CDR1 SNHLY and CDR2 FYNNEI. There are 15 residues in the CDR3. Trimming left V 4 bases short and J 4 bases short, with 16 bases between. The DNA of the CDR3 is TGTGCCAGCAGTGGAGTCCCGAGGGATGGCACTGAAGCTTTCTTT. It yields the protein CASSGVPRDGTEAFF.

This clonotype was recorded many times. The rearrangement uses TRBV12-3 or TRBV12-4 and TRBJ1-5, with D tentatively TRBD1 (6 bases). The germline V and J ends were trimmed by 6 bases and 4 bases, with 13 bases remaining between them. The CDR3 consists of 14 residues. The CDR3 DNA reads TGTGCCAGCAGACGAAATCAGGGGAATCAGCCCCAGCATTTT. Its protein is CASRRNQGNQPQHF.

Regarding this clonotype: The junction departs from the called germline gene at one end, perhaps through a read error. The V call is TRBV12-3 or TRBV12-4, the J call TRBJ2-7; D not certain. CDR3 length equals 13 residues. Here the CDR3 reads CASSPDVTYEQHF. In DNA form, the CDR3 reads TGTGCCAGCAGCCCTGACGTTACCTACGAGCAGCACTTC.

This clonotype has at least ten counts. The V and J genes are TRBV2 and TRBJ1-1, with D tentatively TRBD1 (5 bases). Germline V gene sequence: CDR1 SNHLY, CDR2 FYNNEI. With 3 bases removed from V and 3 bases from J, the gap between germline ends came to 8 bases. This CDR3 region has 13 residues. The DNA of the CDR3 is TGTGCCAGCAGTGAGGGCAGGGACACTGAAGCTTTCTTT. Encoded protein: CASSEGRDTEAFF.

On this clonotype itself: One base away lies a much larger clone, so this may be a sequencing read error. The CDR3 DNA sequence: TGTGCCAGCAGTTTGACGGTGACTGGAGCTTTCTTT. It encodes CASSLTVTGAFF. The chain uses TRBV12-3 or TRBV12-4 and TRBJ1-1; D gene ambiguous. The length of the CDR3 is 12 residues.

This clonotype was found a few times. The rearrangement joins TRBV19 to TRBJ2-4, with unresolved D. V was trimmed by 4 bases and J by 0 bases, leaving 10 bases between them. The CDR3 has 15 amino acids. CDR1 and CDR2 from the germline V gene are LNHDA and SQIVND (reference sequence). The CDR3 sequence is CASSTTWAAKNIQYF. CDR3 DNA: TGTGCCAGTAGTACCACATGGGCAGCCAAAAACATTCAGTACTTC.

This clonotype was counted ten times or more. For the CDR3, the DNA is TGTGCCAGCAGCGAGACAGTAGCTGATGAAGCTTTCTTT. Translated: CASSETVADEAFF. The chain carries TRBV12-3 or TRBV12-4 and TRBJ1-1, with D possibly TRBD1 on 5 matching bases. V lost 6 bases to trimming and J lost 7 bases, with 15 bases between them. CDR3 length equals 13 residues.

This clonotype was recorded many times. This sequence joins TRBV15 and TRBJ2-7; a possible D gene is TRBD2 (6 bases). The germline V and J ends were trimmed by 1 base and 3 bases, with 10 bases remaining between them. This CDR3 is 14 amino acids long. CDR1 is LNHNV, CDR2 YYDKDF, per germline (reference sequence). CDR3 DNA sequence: TGTGCCACCAGCAGAGCCGGGGGAAACTACGAGCAGTACTTC. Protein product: CATSRAGGNYEQYF.

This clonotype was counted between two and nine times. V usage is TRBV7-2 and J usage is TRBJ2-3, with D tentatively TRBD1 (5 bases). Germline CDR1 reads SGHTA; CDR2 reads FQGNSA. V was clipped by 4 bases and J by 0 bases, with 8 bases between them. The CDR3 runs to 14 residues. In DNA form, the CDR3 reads TGTGCCAGCAGCTCAGGGTTGAGCACAGATACGCAGTATTTT. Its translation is CASSSGLSTDTQYF.

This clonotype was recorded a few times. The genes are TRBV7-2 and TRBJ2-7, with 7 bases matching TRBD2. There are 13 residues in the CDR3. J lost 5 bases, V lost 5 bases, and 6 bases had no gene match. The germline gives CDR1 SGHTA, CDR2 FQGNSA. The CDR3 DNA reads TGTGCCAGCAGCCGGGACTATTTGGACGAGCAGTACTTC. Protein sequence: CASSRDYLDEQYF.

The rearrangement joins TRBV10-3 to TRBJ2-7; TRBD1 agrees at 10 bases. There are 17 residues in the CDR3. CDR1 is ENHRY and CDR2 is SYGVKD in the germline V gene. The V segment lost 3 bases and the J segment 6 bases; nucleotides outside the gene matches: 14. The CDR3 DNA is TGTGCCATCAGTGAAGCAAAACCGGGACAGGGGTACGGCGAGCAGTACTTC. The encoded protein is CAISEAKPGQGYGEQYF.

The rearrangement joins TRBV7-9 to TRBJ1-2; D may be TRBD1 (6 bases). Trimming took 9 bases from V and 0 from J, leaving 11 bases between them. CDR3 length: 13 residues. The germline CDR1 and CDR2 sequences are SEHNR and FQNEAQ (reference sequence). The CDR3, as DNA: TGTGCCAGTGAACAGGGTACTAACTATGGCTACACCTTC. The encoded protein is CASEQGTNYGYTF.

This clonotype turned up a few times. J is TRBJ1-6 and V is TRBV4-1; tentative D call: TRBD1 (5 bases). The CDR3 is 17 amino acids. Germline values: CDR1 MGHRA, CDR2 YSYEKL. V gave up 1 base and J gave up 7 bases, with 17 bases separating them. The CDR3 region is CASSQGRWTTENSPLHF. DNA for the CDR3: TGCGCCAGCAGCCAAGGACGCTGGACAACTGAGAATTCACCCCTCCACTTT.